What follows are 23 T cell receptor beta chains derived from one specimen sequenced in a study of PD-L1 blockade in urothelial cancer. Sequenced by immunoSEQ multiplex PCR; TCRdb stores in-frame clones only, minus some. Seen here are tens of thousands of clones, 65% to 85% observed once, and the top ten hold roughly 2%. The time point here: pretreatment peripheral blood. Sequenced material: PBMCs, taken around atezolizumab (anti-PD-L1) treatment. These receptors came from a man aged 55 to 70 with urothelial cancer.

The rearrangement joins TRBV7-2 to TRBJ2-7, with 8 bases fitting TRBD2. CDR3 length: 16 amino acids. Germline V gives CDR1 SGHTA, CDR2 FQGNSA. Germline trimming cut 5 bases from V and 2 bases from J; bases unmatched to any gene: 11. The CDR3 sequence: CASSMVAGTTPYEQYF. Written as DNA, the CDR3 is TGTGCCAGCAGCATGGTAGCGGGAACGACCCCCTACGAGCAGTACTTC. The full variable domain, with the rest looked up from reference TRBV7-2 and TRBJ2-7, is GAGVSQSPSNKVTEKGKDVELRCDPISGHTALYWYRQSLGQGLEFLIYFQGNSAPDKSGLPSDRFSAERTGGSVSTLTIQRTQQEDSAVYLCASSMVAGTTPYEQYFGPGTRLTVT.

DNA of the CDR3: TGTGCCAGCGGGTTGACAGGGCTCGGGGAGCAGTACTTC. Translated, it gives CASGLTGLGEQYF. This chain joins TRBV9 and TRBJ2-7; 7 bases fit TRBD1. CDR1 and CDR2 from the germline V gene are SGDLS and YYNGEE. The CDR3 is 13 residues long. Germline trimming cut 7 bases from V and 7 bases from J; bases unmatched to any gene: 11.

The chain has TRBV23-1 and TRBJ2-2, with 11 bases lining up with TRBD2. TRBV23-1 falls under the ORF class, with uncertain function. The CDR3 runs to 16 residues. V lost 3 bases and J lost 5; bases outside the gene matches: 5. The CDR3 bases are TGCGCCAGCAGTCAGGGTAGCGGGAGGGCGACCGGGGAGCTGTTTTTT. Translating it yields CASSQGSGRATGELFF.

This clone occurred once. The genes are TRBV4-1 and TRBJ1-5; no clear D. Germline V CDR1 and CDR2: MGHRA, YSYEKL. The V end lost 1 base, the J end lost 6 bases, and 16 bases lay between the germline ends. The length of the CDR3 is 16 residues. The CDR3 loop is CASSQVSDKLAQPQHF. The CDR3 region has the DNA TGCGCCAGCAGCCAAGTAAGTGATAAGCTTGCTCAGCCCCAGCATTTT.

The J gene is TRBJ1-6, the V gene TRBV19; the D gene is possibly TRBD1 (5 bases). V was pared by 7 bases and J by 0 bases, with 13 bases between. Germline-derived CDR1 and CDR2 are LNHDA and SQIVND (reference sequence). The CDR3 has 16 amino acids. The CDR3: CASTNGGSSYNSPLHF. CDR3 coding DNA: TGTGCCAGTACCAATGGGGGGAGCTCCTATAATTCACCCCTCCACTTT.

The CDR3 sequence is CASSPTGGHYGYTF. Written as DNA, the CDR3 is TGTGCCAGCAGTCCGACGGGGGGTCACTATGGCTACACCTTC. The J gene is TRBJ1-2, the V gene TRBV6-1, with D possibly matching TRBD1 (5 bases). Trimming took 5 bases from V and 3 from J, leaving 13 bases between them. The germline CDR1 and CDR2 sequences are MNHNS and SASEGT. The CDR3 extends over 14 amino acids.

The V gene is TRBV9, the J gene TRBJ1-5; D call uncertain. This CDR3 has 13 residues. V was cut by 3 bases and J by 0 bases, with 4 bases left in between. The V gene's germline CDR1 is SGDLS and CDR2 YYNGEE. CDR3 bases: TGTGCCAGCAGCGGAGGTAGCAATCAGCCCCAGCATTTT. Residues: CASSGGSNQPQHF.

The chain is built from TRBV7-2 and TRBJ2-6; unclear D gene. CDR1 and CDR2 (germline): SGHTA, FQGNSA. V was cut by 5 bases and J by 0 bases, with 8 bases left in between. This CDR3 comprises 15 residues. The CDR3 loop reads CASSGRVSGANVLTF. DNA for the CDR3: TGTGCCAGCAGCGGCCGGGTCTCTGGGGCCAACGTCCTGACTTTC.

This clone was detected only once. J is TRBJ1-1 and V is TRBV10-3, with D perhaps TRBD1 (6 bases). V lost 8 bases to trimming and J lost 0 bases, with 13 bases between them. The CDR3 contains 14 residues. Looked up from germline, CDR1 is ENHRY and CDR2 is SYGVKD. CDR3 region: CAILLWTVNTEAFF. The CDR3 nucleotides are TGTGCCATCCTCCTTTGGACAGTGAACACTGAAGCTTTCTTT.

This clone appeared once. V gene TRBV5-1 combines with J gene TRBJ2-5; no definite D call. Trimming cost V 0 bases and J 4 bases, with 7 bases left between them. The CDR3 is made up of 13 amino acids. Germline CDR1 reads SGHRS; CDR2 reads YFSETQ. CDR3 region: CASSLELRETQYF. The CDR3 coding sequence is TGCGCCAGCAGCTTGGAGTTGAGAGAGACCCAGTACTTC. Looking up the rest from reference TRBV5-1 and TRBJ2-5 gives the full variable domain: KAGVTQTPRYLIKTRGQQVTLSCSPISGHRSVSWYQQTPGQGLQFLFEYFSETQRNKGNFPGRFSGRQFSNSRSEMNVSTLELGDSALYLCASSLELRETQYFGPGTRLLVL.

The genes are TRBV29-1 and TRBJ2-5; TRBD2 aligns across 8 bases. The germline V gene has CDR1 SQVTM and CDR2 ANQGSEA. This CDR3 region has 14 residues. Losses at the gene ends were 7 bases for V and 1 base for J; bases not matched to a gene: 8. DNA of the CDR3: TGCAGCGCTATACTAGCGGTGGCCCAAGAGACCCAGTACTTC. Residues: CSAILAVAQETQYF.

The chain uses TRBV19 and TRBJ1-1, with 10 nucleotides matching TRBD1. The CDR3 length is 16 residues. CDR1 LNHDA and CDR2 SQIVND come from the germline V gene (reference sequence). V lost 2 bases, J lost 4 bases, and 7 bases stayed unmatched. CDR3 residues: CASSIRDRGGGTEAFF. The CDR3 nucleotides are TGTGCCAGTAGTATACGGGACAGGGGAGGGGGCACTGAAGCTTTCTTT.

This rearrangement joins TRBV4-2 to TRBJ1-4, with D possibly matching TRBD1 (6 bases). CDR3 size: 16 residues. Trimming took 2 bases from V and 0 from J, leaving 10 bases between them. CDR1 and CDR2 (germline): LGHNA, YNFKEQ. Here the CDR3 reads CASSQSGTTTNEKLFF. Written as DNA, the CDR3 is TGTGCCAGCAGCCAAAGCGGGACAACAACTAATGAAAAACTGTTTTTT.

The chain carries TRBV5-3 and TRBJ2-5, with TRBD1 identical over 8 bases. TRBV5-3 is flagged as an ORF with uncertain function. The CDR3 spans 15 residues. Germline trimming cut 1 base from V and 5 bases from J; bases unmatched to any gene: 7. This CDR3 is CARSLCQGAGETQYF. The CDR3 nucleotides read TGTGCCAGAAGCTTGTGTCAGGGGGCGGGGGAGACCCAGTACTTC.

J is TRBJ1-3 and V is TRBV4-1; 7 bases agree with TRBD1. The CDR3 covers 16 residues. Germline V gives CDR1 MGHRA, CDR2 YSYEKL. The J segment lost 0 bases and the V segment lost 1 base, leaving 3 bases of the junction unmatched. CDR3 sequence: CASSQGQGSSGNTIYF. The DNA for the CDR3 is TGCGCCAGCAGCCAAGGACAGGGTAGCTCTGGAAACACCATATATTTT.

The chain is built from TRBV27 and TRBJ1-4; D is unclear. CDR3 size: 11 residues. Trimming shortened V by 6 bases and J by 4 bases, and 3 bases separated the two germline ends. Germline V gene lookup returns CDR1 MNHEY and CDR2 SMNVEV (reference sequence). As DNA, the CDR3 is TGTGCCAGCAGGTATAATGAAAAACTGTTTTTT. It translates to CASRYNEKLFF.

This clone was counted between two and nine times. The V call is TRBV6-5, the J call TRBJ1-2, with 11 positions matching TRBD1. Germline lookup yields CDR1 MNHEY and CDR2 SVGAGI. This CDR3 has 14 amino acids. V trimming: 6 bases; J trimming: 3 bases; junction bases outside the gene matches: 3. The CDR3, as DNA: TGTGCCAGCAGGGACAGGGGGCAGGACTATGGCTACACCTTC. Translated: CASRDRGQDYGYTF.

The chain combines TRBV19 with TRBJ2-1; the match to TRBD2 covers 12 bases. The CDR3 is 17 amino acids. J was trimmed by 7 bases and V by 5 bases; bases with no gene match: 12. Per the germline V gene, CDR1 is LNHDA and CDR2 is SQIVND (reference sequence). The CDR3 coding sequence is TGTGCCAGTAGTCCACAGGGACTAGCGGGTTTCTTTAATGAGCAGTTCTTC. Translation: CASSPQGLAGFFNEQFF.

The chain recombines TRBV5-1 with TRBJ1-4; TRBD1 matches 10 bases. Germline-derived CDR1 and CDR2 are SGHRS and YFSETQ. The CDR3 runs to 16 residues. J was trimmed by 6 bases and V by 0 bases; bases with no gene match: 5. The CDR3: CASSLGQGAFYEKLFF. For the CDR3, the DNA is TGCGCCAGCAGCTTGGGACAGGGGGCCTTTTATGAAAAACTGTTTTTT.

DNA for the CDR3: TGCGCCAGCAGACGGACAGGGGGCGAGGATACTGAAGCTTTCTTT. This codes for CASRRTGGEDTEAFF. V is TRBV5-1 and J is TRBJ1-1, with TRBD1 matching over 11 bases. Trimming at V came to 5 bases and at J to 5 bases, leaving 8 bases not matched to a gene. The germline V gene has CDR1 SGHRS and CDR2 YFSETQ. The CDR3 is made up of 15 amino acids.

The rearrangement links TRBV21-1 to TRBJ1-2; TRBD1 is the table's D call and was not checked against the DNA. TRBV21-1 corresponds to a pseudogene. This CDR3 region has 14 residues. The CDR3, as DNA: TGTGCCAGCAGAAAACGGAGGCAGGGGAATGGCTACACCTTC. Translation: CASRKRRQGNGYTF.

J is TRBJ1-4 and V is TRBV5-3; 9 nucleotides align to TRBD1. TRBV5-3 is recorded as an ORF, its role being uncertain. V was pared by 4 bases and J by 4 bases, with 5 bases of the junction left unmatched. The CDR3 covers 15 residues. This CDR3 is CARSQGQGSNEKLFF. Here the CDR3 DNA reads TGTGCCAGAAGCCAAGGACAGGGGAGTAATGAAAAACTGTTTTTT.

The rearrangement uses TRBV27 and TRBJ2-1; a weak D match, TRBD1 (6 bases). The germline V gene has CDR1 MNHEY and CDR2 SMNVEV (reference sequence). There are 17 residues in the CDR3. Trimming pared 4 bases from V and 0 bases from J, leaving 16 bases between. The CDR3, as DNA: TGTGCCAGCAGTTGGGGACGGGACATTCCCTCCTACAATGAGCAGTTCTTC. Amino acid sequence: CASSWGRDIPSYNEQFF.